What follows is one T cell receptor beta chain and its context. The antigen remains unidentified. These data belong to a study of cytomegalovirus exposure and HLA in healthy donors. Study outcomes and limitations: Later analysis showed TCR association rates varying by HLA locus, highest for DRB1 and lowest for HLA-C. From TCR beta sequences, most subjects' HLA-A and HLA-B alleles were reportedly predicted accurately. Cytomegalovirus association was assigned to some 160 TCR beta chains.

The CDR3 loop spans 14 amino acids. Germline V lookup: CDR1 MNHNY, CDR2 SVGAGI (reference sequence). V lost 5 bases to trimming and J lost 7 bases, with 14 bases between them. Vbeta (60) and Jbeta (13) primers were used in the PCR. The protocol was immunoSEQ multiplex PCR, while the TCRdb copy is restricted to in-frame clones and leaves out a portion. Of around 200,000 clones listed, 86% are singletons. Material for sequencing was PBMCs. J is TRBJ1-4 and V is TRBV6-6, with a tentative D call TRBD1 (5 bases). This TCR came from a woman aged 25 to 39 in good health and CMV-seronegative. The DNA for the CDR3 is TGTGCCAGCAGTCCCAGGGAAACGAGTGAAAAACTGTTTTTT. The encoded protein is CASSPRETSEKLFF.